These 29 T cell receptor beta chains came from one sample sequenced in a study of cytotoxic CD8 clonotypes in ibrutinib-treated CLL. Assay used: immunoSEQ multiplex PCR; TCRdb lists only in-frame clones, some missing. The sample shows about 270,000 clones, around 77% of them seen only once. The sequenced sample was PBMCs, obtained at disease progression, from a patient treated with ibrutinib. These TCRs come from a human donor with chronic lymphocytic leukemia.

This clone appeared many times. V and J are TRBV27 and TRBJ1-1, with unresolved D. Germline CDR1 MNHEY, CDR2 SMNVEV (reference sequence). The CDR3 spans 14 residues. V lost 3 bases and J lost 5, with 13 bases in between. CDR3 residues: CASSFITPGTEAFF. In nucleotides, the CDR3 is TGTGCCAGCAGTTTTATCACTCCGGGAACTGAAGCTTTCTTT.

The rearrangement uses TRBV9 and TRBJ2-3, with no clear D. The CDR3 has 16 amino acids. The V gene lost 0 bases and the J gene lost 2 bases, with 13 bases spanning the gap. CDR1 is SGDLS and CDR2 is YYNGEE in the germline V gene. CDR3 protein: CASSVVPDTTTDTQYF. In nucleotides, the CDR3 is TGTGCCAGCAGCGTAGTCCCCGACACGACCACAGATACGCAGTATTTT.

The chain carries TRBV4-2 and TRBJ1-2; D is possibly TRBD1 (5 bases). This CDR3 contains 13 residues. V lost 3 bases to trimming and J lost 6 bases, with 11 bases between them. Germline CDR1 and CDR2: LGHNA and YNFKEQ. The CDR3 reads CASSHPQGDGYTF. The CDR3 DNA follows: TGTGCCAGCAGCCATCCCCAGGGAGATGGCTACACCTTC.

The chain uses TRBV7-8 and TRBJ2-3; perhaps TRBD2 as D (5 bases). The CDR3 length is 15 residues. Per the germline V gene, CDR1 is SGHVS and CDR2 is FQNEAQ. V lost 3 bases, J lost 0 bases, and 10 bases lay in between. The CDR3 DNA reads TGTGCCAGCAGCTTGGCCCGGACTAGCACAGATACGCAGTATTTT. Amino acids: CASSLARTSTDTQYF.

The chain has TRBV29-1 and TRBJ2-3; D gene uncertain. The CDR3 loop spans 11 amino acids. Trimming took 7 bases from V and 3 from J, leaving 8 bases between them. Germline V gives CDR1 SQVTM, CDR2 ANQGSEA. CDR3 loop: CSELDTDTQYF. Written as DNA, the CDR3 is TGCAGCGAACTTGATACAGATACGCAGTATTTT.

This clone was counted a single time. This chain connects TRBV6-1 to TRBJ1-2, with D unresolved. CDR1 is MNHNS, CDR2 SASEGT, per germline. This CDR3 region has 16 residues. The V and J ends lost 1 base and 0 bases respectively, with 12 bases between them. CDR3 DNA: TGTGCCAGCAGTGAAGACGCCACCGGGACTAACTATGGCTACACCTTC. Its translation: CASSEDATGTNYGYTF.

The chain has TRBV4-1 and TRBJ2-2, with 10 bases aligning to TRBD2. The CDR3 is made up of 16 amino acids. Per germline, CDR1 MGHRA and CDR2 YSYEKL. The ends lost 4 bases at V and 4 bases at J; junction bases unmatched: 6. The CDR3 DNA is TGCGCCAGCAGCCCGGGTAGCGGGAGGTTCACCGGGGAGCTGTTTTTT. It translates to CASSPGSGRFTGELFF.

This clone was counted a few times. The chain is built from TRBV18 and TRBJ2-1; 9 bases align to TRBD2. The trim removed 0 bases at V and 16 bases at J, leaving 10 bases unmatched. The CDR3 is 14 amino acids. Germline V lookup: CDR1 KGHSH, CDR2 LQKENI. The CDR3 bases are TGTGCCAGCTCACCACCTCAGAGCGGGAGGCCCCTCTTCTTC. Its protein product is CASSPPQSGRPLFF. Combining the CDR3 with reference TRBV18 and TRBJ2-1 gives the whole variable domain NAGVMQNPRHLVRRRGQEARLRCSPMKGHSHVYWYRQLPEEGLKFMVYLQKENIIDESGMPKERFSAEFPKEGPSILRIQQVVRGDSAAYFCASSPPQSGRPLFFGPGTRLTVL.

The chain carries TRBV11-2 and TRBJ2-7, with D unresolved. The length of the CDR3 is 13 residues. Germline assignment: CDR1 SGHAT and CDR2 FQNNGV. V lost 2 bases and J 3 bases, leaving 8 bases between the germline ends. The CDR3 nucleotides read TGTGCCAGCAGCTTAAACCCGGACTACGAGCAGTACTTC. Its protein product is CASSLNPDYEQYF.

The CDR3, as DNA: TGTGCCAGCAGTTTCGGCCGGTATCAGCCCCAGCATTTT. It specifies CASSFGRYQPQHF. The gene calls are TRBV27 and TRBJ1-5; D is unresolved. Germline V gene data show CDR1 as MNHEY and CDR2 as SMNVEV (reference sequence). This CDR3 has 13 residues. Trimming pared 3 bases from V and 5 bases from J, leaving 8 bases between.

The rearrangement uses TRBV23-1 and TRBJ2-5; 7 nucleotides match TRBD1. TRBV23-1 is an ORF, and what it does is uncertain. This CDR3 is built from 16 residues. The V gene end was trimmed by 7 bases and the J gene end by 5 bases; junction bases not matched to a gene: 16. The CDR3 sequence: CASTNRQGRVQETQYF. In DNA form, the CDR3 reads TGCGCCAGCACCAACCGACAGGGTCGGGTTCAGGAGACCCAGTACTTC.

J is TRBJ2-7 and V is TRBV6-1; D is ambiguous. CDR1 MNHNS and CDR2 SASEGT come from the germline V gene. V was pared by 4 bases and J by 2 bases, with 9 bases between. The CDR3 is made up of 13 amino acids. The CDR3 reads CASSVTSTYEQYF. In DNA, the CDR3 is TGTGCCAGCAGTGTCACAAGTACCTACGAGCAGTACTTC.

V and J are TRBV13 and TRBJ2-1; D possibly uses TRBD1 or TRBD2 (5 bases each). The length of the CDR3 is 13 residues. The V and J ends lost 4 bases and 11 bases respectively, with 15 bases between them. Germline V gene data show CDR1 as PRHDT and CDR2 as FYEKMQ (reference sequence). The CDR3 spells CASSYRGRRQQFF. CDR3 DNA: TGTGCCAGCAGCTACCGGGGCAGGAGACAGCAGTTCTTC.

This chain connects TRBV9 to TRBJ2-1, with 7 bases identical to TRBD2. V gave up 3 bases and J gave up 2 bases; unmatched junction bases: 5. CDR1 and CDR2 (germline): SGDLS, YYNGEE. This CDR3 region has 15 residues. DNA for the CDR3: TGTGCCAGCAGCGCCACCGGGACTACCTACAATGAGCAGTTCTTC. Its translation is CASSATGTTYNEQFF.

In this sample, this clone turned up once. The chain is built from TRBV5-6 and TRBJ2-7; no definite D call. Deletions cut 1 base from V and 4 bases from J, with 6 bases between. The CDR3 is made up of 12 amino acids. Germline lookup yields CDR1 SGHDT and CDR2 YYEEEE. The CDR3 DNA sequence: TGTGCCAGCAGCTTGAGCCCTTACGAGCAGTACTTC. It encodes CASSLSPYEQYF. Full variable domain (rest looked up from reference TRBV5-6 and TRBJ2-7): DAGVTQSPTHLIKTRGQQVTLRCSPKSGHDTVSWYQQALGQGPQFIFQYYEEEERQRGNFPDRFSGHQFPNYSSELNVNALLLGDSALYLCASSLSPYEQYFGPGTRLTVT.

The rearrangement links TRBV11-2 to TRBJ2-3; D gene uncertain. V was cut by 1 base and J by 4 bases, with 9 bases left in between. Looked up from germline, CDR1 is SGHAT and CDR2 is FQNNGV. This CDR3 has 14 residues. The DNA of the CDR3 is TGTGCCAGCAGCTTAGTGGCGCTGGCAGATACGCAGTATTTT. The encoded protein is CASSLVALADTQYF.

The chain couples TRBV27 to TRBJ2-1; 7 bases fit TRBD1. The CDR3 loop spans 20 amino acids. The germline CDR1 and CDR2 sequences are MNHEY and SMNVEV (reference sequence). The V segment lost 2 bases and the J segment 0 bases; nucleotides outside the gene matches: 16. This CDR3 is CASSLRSSGDSLASYNEQFF. The CDR3, as DNA: TGTGCCAGCAGTTTAAGGTCGTCAGGGGACAGCTTAGCCTCCTACAATGAGCAGTTCTTC.

This chain connects TRBV5-6 to TRBJ1-4; D ambiguous. Germline CDR1 SGHDT, CDR2 YYEEEE. The ends were cut back, 0 bases at V and 5 bases at J, with 5 bases in the middle. The CDR3 is 13 residues long. CDR3 amino acids: CASSLGLNEKLFF. Here the CDR3 DNA reads TGTGCCAGCAGCTTGGGTCTAAATGAAAAACTGTTTTTT.

This chain joins TRBV28 and TRBJ2-3, with D possibly matching TRBD2 (6 bases). CDR1 and CDR2 from the germline V gene are MDHEN and SYDVKM. V dropped 10 bases and J dropped 2 bases, with 13 bases sitting between them. The CDR3 runs to 13 residues. DNA of the CDR3: TGTGCCACCCTGGGGGGTTTCACAGATACGCAGTATTTT. Protein product: CATLGGFTDTQYF.

The chain uses TRBV18 and TRBJ1-1; D is uncertain. Germline V gene data show CDR1 as KGHSH and CDR2 as LQKENI. The CDR3 spans 15 residues. Between the trimmed V and J ends, which lost 2 bases and 4 bases, there was a span of 14 bases. The CDR3 coding sequence is TGTGCCAGCTCACCAACGTCGATGTGGGGCACTGAAGCTTTCTTT. This translates into CASSPTSMWGTEAFF. Supplemented by reference TRBV18 and TRBJ1-1, the full variable domain reads NAGVMQNPRHLVRRRGQEARLRCSPMKGHSHVYWYRQLPEEGLKFMVYLQKENIIDESGMPKERFSAEFPKEGPSILRIQQVVRGDSAAYFCASSPTSMWGTEAFFGQGTRLTVV.

V and J are TRBV6-6 and TRBJ1-2; TRBD1 matches 9 bases. The V gene's germline CDR1 is MNHNY and CDR2 SVGAGI (reference sequence). With 5 bases clipped from V and 2 bases from J, the junction kept 9 bases outside the gene matches. CDR3 size: 16 residues. The CDR3 spells CASSNFGQGINYGYTF. The DNA for the CDR3 is TGTGCCAGCAGTAACTTTGGACAGGGGATCAACTATGGCTACACCTTC.

The chain joins TRBV5-1 to TRBJ2-7; perhaps TRBD1 as D (5 bases). CDR1 and CDR2 (germline): SGHRS, YFSETQ. This CDR3 is built from 16 residues. V was trimmed by 4 bases and J by 3 bases, leaving 20 bases between them. This CDR3 reads CASSINRMAVNYEQYF. As DNA, the CDR3 is TGCGCCAGCAGCATTAACAGGATGGCGGTGAACTACGAGCAGTACTTC.

The sample holds many counts of this clone. The V gene is TRBV2, the J gene TRBJ1-6; TRBD1 is a possible D gene (5 bases). Germline CDR1 is SNHLY and CDR2 is FYNNEI. The CDR3 totals 13 residues. Trimming removed 8 bases at V and 7 bases at J, with 12 bases between. The CDR3 loop reads CASQGRINSPLHF. In nucleotides, the CDR3 is TGTGCCAGCCAGGGACGGATCAATTCACCCCTCCACTTT.

Only a few counts were recorded for this clone. The gene calls are TRBV6-1 and TRBJ1-2; D gene unclear. Looked up from germline, CDR1 is MNHNS and CDR2 is SASEGT. CDR3 size: 14 residues. V was pared by 4 bases and J by 3 bases, with 12 bases between. The CDR3 reads CASSVREKDYGYTF. The CDR3 DNA reads TGTGCCAGCAGTGTTCGGGAGAAAGACTATGGCTACACCTTC.

The count of this clone is one. The rearrangement joins TRBV4-2 to TRBJ1-4; D perhaps matches TRBD1 (6 bases). Per the germline V gene, CDR1 is LGHNA and CDR2 is YNFKEQ. V shed 0 bases and J shed 8 bases, with 16 bases lying between them. The CDR3 has 16 residues. The CDR3 is CASSQDRGSEGEKLFF. For the CDR3, the DNA is TGTGCCAGCAGCCAAGATAGGGGGTCGGAAGGCGAAAAACTGTTTTTT.

The genes are TRBV5-1 and TRBJ1-2; tentatively, D is TRBD1 (6 bases). The CDR3 loop spans 14 amino acids. In germline, CDR1 is SGHRS, CDR2 YFSETQ. The ends were cut back, 5 bases at V and 4 bases at J, with 15 bases in the middle. CDR3 nucleotide sequence: TGCGCCAGCAGACCCCGTACAGGGACCTATGGCTACACCTTC. This sequence encodes CASRPRTGTYGYTF.

The J gene is TRBJ2-7, the V gene TRBV4-1, with 8 bases identical to TRBD1. Germline V CDR1 and CDR2: MGHRA, YSYEKL. This CDR3 is 15 amino acids long. After removal of 2 bases from V and 3 bases from J, the junction contained 6 bases not matched to a gene. CDR3 sequence: CASSQPGQAYYEQYF. CDR3 bases: TGCGCCAGCAGCCAACCGGGACAGGCTTACTACGAGCAGTACTTC.

The chain joins TRBV7-9 to TRBJ2-1; TRBD1 matches 8 bases. Germline V lookup: CDR1 SEHNR, CDR2 FQNEAQ (reference sequence). This CDR3 contains 15 residues. The ends lost 5 bases at V and 5 bases at J; junction bases unmatched: 8. CDR3 region: CASSLGYRGDNEQFF. DNA for the CDR3: TGTGCCAGCAGCCTCGGTTACAGGGGGGACAATGAGCAGTTCTTC.

The V call is TRBV18, the J call TRBJ1-5; D perhaps matches TRBD1 (5 bases). There are 15 residues in the CDR3. V shed 3 bases and J shed 0 bases, with 9 bases lying between them. CDR1 and CDR2 from the germline V gene are KGHSH and LQKENI. In DNA form, the CDR3 reads TGTGCCAGCTCACCGAAACAGGCTAGCAATCAGCCCCAGCATTTT. This translates into CASSPKQASNQPQHF.